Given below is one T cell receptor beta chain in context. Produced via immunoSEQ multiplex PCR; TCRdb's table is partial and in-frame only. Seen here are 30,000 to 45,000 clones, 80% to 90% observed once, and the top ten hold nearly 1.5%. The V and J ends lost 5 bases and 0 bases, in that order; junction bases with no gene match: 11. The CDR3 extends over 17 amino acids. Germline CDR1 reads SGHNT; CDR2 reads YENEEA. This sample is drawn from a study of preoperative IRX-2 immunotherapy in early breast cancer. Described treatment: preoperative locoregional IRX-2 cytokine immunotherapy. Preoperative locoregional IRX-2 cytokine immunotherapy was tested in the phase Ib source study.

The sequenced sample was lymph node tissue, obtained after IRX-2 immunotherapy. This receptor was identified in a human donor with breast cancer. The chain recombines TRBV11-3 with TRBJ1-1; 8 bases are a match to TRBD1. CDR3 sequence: CASSLRTGPTMNTEAFF. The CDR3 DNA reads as TGTGCCAGCAGCCTGAGGACAGGGCCCACGATGAACACTGAAGCTTTCTTT.